The rows below give T cell receptor beta chains drawn from one sample of a study of shared T cell receptors in the human thymus. The table came from immunoSEQ multiplex PCR; TCRdb's copy has only in-frame clones and leaves some out. The sample lists hundreds of thousands of clones, around 87% occurring once. These sequences were also reported in another study, on human thymus T cells.

The specimen was thymocytes. Receptors originate from a boy under two years old with a congenital heart defect. Both conserved end residues are part of each CDR3. A D gene is named only where the DNA matches it firmly. Clone size is stated in some rows and not others, as once, few, many or a class when expanded.

>TRBD2|TRBJ2-2|TRBV5-5|16|NA
TGTGCCAGCAGCGGACTAGCGGGGTTGAACACCGGGGAGCTGTTTTTT
CASSGLAGLNTGELFF
>NA|TRBJ2-1|TRBV19|11|few
TGTGCCAGTATCCAGGGTAATGAGCAGTTCTTC
CASIQGNEQFF
>TRBD1|TRBJ1-1|TRBV6-5|14|NA
TGTGCCAGCAGTCGGACAGGGGGCTGGTCTGAAGCTTTCTTT
CASSRTGGWSEAFF
>NA|TRBJ1-4|TRBV6-1|16|NA
TGTGCCAGCAGTGAAGAATACAGGGAGAACATTGAAAAACTGTTTTTT
CASSEEYRENIEKLFF
>NA|TRBJ1-4|TRBV30|13|NA
TGTGCCGCCTACAGGCTACAGAATGAAAAACTGTTTTTT
CAAYRLQNEKLFF
>NA|TRBJ1-2|TRBV11-2|14|NA
TGTGCCAGCAGCTTAGGGAGCAGCACCTATGGCTACACCTTC
CASSLGSSTYGYTF
>NA|TRBJ2-6|TRBV5-1|20|NA
TGCGCCAGCAGCTCCATACCTTCGGCGGAGGGGTATGGGGGGGCCAACGTCCTGACTTTC
CASSSIPSAEGYGGANVLTF
>TRBD2|TRBJ2-1|TRBV27|15|NA
TGTGCCAGCCGACCAAGCGGGAGGGAGAACAATGAGCAGTTCTTC
CASRPSGRENNEQFF
>NA|TRBJ1-3|TRBV5-8|15|once
TGTGCCAGCAGCTTGGCTTCGGGCTCTGGAAACACCATATATTTT
CASSLASGSGNTIYF
>TRBD1|TRBJ2-5|TRBV29-1|11|NA
TGCAGCGTTCGGACAGGGGAGACCCAGTACTTC
CSVRTGETQYF
>NA|TRBJ2-7|TRBV5-6|15|NA
TGTGCCAGCAGCTTGGGGCAGGGGAAAACCTACGAGCAGTACTTC
CASSLGQGKTYEQYF
>TRBD1|TRBJ1-5|TRBV28|18|NA
TGTGCCAGCAGTCGCTCACAGGGGGCTGTAGATTTGGTTCAGCCCCAGCATTTT
CASSRSQGAVDLVQPQHF